This TCR beta chain emerged from a study of OX40 agonist ivuxolimab in advanced cancers. Of note for this clone: The target antigen is unknown.

Here immunoSEQ multiplex PCR was the method, and the copy in TCRdb shows in-frame clones only, minus some. The sample contains 90,000 or so clones, around 90% of which appear only once. V was cut by 0 bases and J by 0 bases, with 11 bases left in between. The CDR3 loop spans 17 amino acids. In germline, CDR1 is SEHNR, CDR2 FQNEAQ (reference sequence). Study findings and constraints: Expanded clones were, on average, more numerous among CD8+ T cells than CD4+.

The sequencing used CD4+ or CD8+ T cells sorted from blood, collected in a trial of the OX40 agonist ivuxolimab. The chain links TRBV7-9 to TRBJ1-4; no definite D call. The TCR comes from an adult with an advanced solid tumor such as melanoma, head and neck, liver or kidney cancer. The CDR3 sequence is CASSLALGQSTNEKLFF. DNA for the CDR3: TGTGCCAGCAGCTTAGCGCTAGGGCAGTCAACTAATGAAAAACTGTTTTTT.